This T cell receptor beta chain was obtained from a study of shared clonotypes between healthy human individuals. Sequencing used immunoSEQ multiplex PCR; TCRdb keeps in-frame clones, though not all of them. Among about 600,000 clones listed, 97% were seen once. Germline V CDR1 and CDR2: SGHRS, YFSETQ. Trimming pared 0 bases from V and 0 bases from J, leaving 10 bases between. The CDR3 is 15 residues long. Study results and limitations: Relative to their counterparts shared across all four donors, non-shared clonotypes exhibited diminished generation probabilities. About 4.5% of naive CD4 clonotypes were common to several donors.

Remarks on this clone: The antigen remains undetermined.

Sequenced material: naive CD4+ T cells sorted from blood. Sample subset: CD45RA+ positively selected. The chain couples TRBV5-1 to TRBJ2-7; tentatively, D is TRBD1 (5 bases). The TCR was taken from a woman younger than 45 in good health. The DNA of the CDR3 is TGCGCCAGCAGCTTGGTGACAGTCCTCTCCTACGAGCAGTACTTC. Translated: CASSLVTVLSYEQYF. Looking up the rest from reference TRBV5-1 and TRBJ2-7 gives the full variable domain: KAGVTQTPRYLIKTRGQQVTLSCSPISGHRSVSWYQQTPGQGLQFLFEYFSETQRNKGNFPGRFSGRQFSNSRSEMNVSTLELGDSALYLCASSLVTVLSYEQYFGPGTRLTVT.